The 17 T cell receptor beta chains listed next were all sequenced from one sample in a study of CD8+CD57+ T cells in acquired aplastic anemia. Patients included in sequencing had previously demonstrated CD8+CD57+ cell expansion by flow cytometry. Profiling of TCR beta VDJ combinations and CDR3 sequences used genomic DNA as template. Each CDR3 protein is one row after TCRdb ran MiXCR on the reads. Here the sample spans 200,000 to 300,000 distinct CDR3 sequences, approximately 45% being singletons. Sequenced material: sorted CD4+, CD8+, or CD8+CD57+ T cells (not recorded which) from PBMCs. These receptors all come from a human donor with aplastic anemia.

Comment on this clonotype: A read error is possible here, since a much larger clone lies one base away. The conserved phenylalanine or tryptophan is not found at the CDR3 terminus, so this likely reflects a read error. The rearrangement joins TRBV5-1 to TRBJ1-4, with D perhaps matching TRBD1 (6 bases). V was trimmed by 3 bases and J by 0 bases, leaving 15 bases between them. Germline CDR1 reads SGHRS; CDR2 reads YFSETQ. The length of the CDR3 is 17 residues. The CDR3 protein is CASSYTSTGSTNEKLFL. CDR3 sequence (DNA): TGCGCCAGCAGCTACACTTCGACAGGCTCAACTAATGAAAAACTGTTTCTT.

This clonotype has a count of ten or more. The chain joins TRBV13 to TRBJ1-1, with D uncertain. Trimming removed 5 bases at V and 0 bases at J, with 4 bases between. Germline V gives CDR1 PRHDT, CDR2 FYEKMQ (reference sequence). CDR3 length equals 12 residues. CDR3 coding DNA: TGTGCCAGCAGCACACTGAACACTGAAGCTTTCTTT. Translated, it gives CASSTLNTEAFF.

This rearrangement joins TRBV10-3 to TRBJ1-2, with D perhaps matching TRBD1 (5 bases). The germline V gene has CDR1 ENHRY and CDR2 SYGVKD. V gave up 2 bases and J gave up 7 bases, with 8 bases separating them. The CDR3 loop spans 12 amino acids. DNA of the CDR3: TGTGCCATCAGTGAGGAGACAGCTGGCTACACCTTC. Amino acids: CAISEETAGYTF.

This clonotype has just one count. V is TRBV27 and J is TRBJ1-6, with no clear D. V was shortened by 3 bases and J by 4 bases, with 7 bases between the two germline ends. In germline, CDR1 is MNHEY, CDR2 SMNVEV (reference sequence). The CDR3 length is 14 residues. The CDR3: CASSLKGYNSPLHF. The CDR3 DNA reads as TGTGCCAGCAGTTTGAAGGGTTATAATTCACCCCTCCACTTT.

V gene TRBV18 combines with J gene TRBJ1-3; D gene ambiguous. Trimming took off 0 bases at V and 0 bases at J, with 12 bases between the two ends. The CDR3 has 17 residues. Germline assignment: CDR1 KGHSH and CDR2 LQKENI. As DNA, the CDR3 is TGTGCCAGCTCACCACCGCCAGGCGTAATCTCTGGAAACACCATATATTTT. This encodes CASSPPPGVISGNTIYF. Full variable domain (outside the CDR3, taken from reference TRBV18 and TRBJ1-3): NAGVMQNPRHLVRRRGQEARLRCSPMKGHSHVYWYRQLPEEGLKFMVYLQKENIIDESGMPKERFSAEFPKEGPSILRIQQVVRGDSAAYFCASSPPPGVISGNTIYFGEGSWLTVV.

This clonotype was counted at least ten times. V and J are TRBV9 and TRBJ1-5; D is possibly TRBD1 (6 bases). This CDR3 has 14 amino acids. The V end lost 4 bases, the J end lost 0 bases, and 8 bases lay between the germline ends. The germline gives CDR1 SGDLS, CDR2 YYNGEE. CDR3 nucleotide sequence: TGTGCCAGCAGCCGGACAGATAGCAATCAGCCCCAGCATTTT. Its protein product is CASSRTDSNQPQHF.

The chain employs TRBV20-1 and TRBJ1-6; TRBD1 agrees at 9 bases. This CDR3 has 14 residues. Germline CDR1 and CDR2: DFQATT and SNEGSKA (reference sequence). V lost 5 bases and J lost 7; bases outside the gene matches: 6. The CDR3 sequence: CSALSGTGNSPLHF. The CDR3 DNA follows: TGCAGTGCTCTTTCCGGGACAGGGAATTCACCCCTCCACTTT.

As concerns this clonotype: An end of the junction differs from the germline gene, which may be a read error. The chain carries TRBV27 and TRBJ2-7; perhaps TRBD1 as D (5 bases). The CDR3 contains 15 residues. Germline V gene sequence: CDR1 MNHEY, CDR2 SMNVEV (reference sequence). CDR3 amino acids: CASSLAQVAFYERYF. In DNA, the CDR3 is TGTGCCAGCAGTTTAGCACAGGTCGCCTTCTACGAGCGGTACTTC.

This clonotype was observed many times. V is TRBV12-3 or TRBV12-4 and J is TRBJ2-5; possible D gene TRBD2, 6 bases. Trimming took 5 bases from V and 1 from J, leaving 14 bases between them. The CDR3 loop spans 15 amino acids. Here the CDR3 DNA reads TGTGCCAGCAGTCATGGGGGGACGCTCCAAGAGACCCAGTACTTC. Encoded protein: CASSHGGTLQETQYF.

At least ten counts were recorded for this clonotype. This rearrangement joins TRBV11-2 to TRBJ2-7; 8 nucleotides line up with TRBD1. After removal of 0 bases from V and 3 bases from J, the junction contained 4 bases not matched to a gene. CDR1 is SGHAT and CDR2 is FQNNGV in the germline V gene. The length of the CDR3 is 15 residues. As DNA, the CDR3 is TGTGCCAGCAGCTTAGAAAGGACAGGGTTCTACGAGCAGTACTTC. Translation: CASSLERTGFYEQYF. Looking up the rest from reference TRBV11-2 and TRBJ2-7 gives the full variable domain: EAGVAQSPRYKIIEKRQSVAFWCNPISGHATLYWYQQILGQGPKLLIQFQNNGVVDDSQLPKDRFSAERLKGVDSTLKIQPAKLEDSAVYLCASSLERTGFYEQYFGPGTRLTVT.

This clonotype has just a few counts. It may be a read error: a sequence one base away is much more abundant. J is TRBJ1-2 and V is TRBV9; D possibly corresponds to TRBD1 (5 bases). V lost 7 bases, J lost 8 bases, and 12 bases lay in between. The germline gives CDR1 SGDLS, CDR2 YYNGEE. The CDR3 consists of 11 residues. CDR3 loop: CASGDVGGYTF. The CDR3, as DNA: TGTGCCAGCGGGGACGTGGGGGGCTACACCTTC.

In DNA, the CDR3 is TGCGCCACCTCGACAGACCGAGGAAACACCATATATTTT. Translation gives CATSTDRGNTIYF. The V gene is TRBV10-1, the J gene TRBJ1-3, with TRBD1 as a possible D gene (5 bases). Germline V CDR1 and CDR2: WNHNN, SYGVQD (reference sequence). This CDR3 region has 13 residues. V gave up 10 bases and J gave up 4 bases, with 14 bases separating them.

The gene calls are TRBV15 and TRBJ2-3; the match to TRBD2 covers 9 bases. The CDR3 is 17 amino acids. V was pared by 3 bases and J by 9 bases, with 16 bases of the junction left unmatched. Germline-derived CDR1 and CDR2 are LNHNV and YYDKDF (reference sequence). In DNA, the CDR3 is TGTGCCACCAGCAGGCCACCAGCGGGGGGCGCTAGTGAAACGCAGTATTTT. Its translation is CATSRPPAGGASETQYF.

This chain connects TRBV19 to TRBJ1-1, with D tentatively TRBD1 (5 bases). V lost 7 bases to trimming and J lost 6 bases, with 21 bases between them. Germline CDR1 is LNHDA and CDR2 is SQIVND (reference sequence). The CDR3 sequence is 15 residues long. CDR3 loop: CASTSGGARGSEAFF. CDR3 in DNA: TGTGCCAGTACTTCCGGCGGGGCCCGAGGGTCTGAAGCTTTCTTT.

CDR3 protein: CAGGRGEETQYF. DNA of the CDR3: TGTGCCGGGGGCAGGGGCGAGGAGACCCAGTACTTC. V and J are TRBV2 and TRBJ2-5, with TRBD1 as a possible D gene (6 bases). The V gene lost 11 bases and the J gene lost 5 bases, with 15 bases spanning the gap. Per germline, CDR1 SNHLY and CDR2 FYNNEI. This CDR3 spans 12 amino acids.

The V call is TRBV15, the J call TRBJ1-2; D remains ambiguous. Trimming removed 5 bases from V and 4 bases from J, with 11 bases in between. The CDR3 has 13 residues. Germline lookup yields CDR1 LNHNV and CDR2 YYDKDF (reference sequence). For the CDR3, the DNA is TGTGCCACCAGCCCAGGAGAGGGCTATGGCTACACCTTC. This translates into CATSPGEGYGYTF. Full variable domain (missing parts from reference TRBV15 and TRBJ1-2): DAMVIQNPRYQVTQFGKPVTLSCSQTLNHNVMYWYQQKSSQAPKLLFHYYDKDFNNEADTPDNFQSRRPNTSFCFLDIRSPGLGDTAMYLCATSPGEGYGYTFGSGTRLTVV.

This clonotype was observed many times. V and J are TRBV29-1 and TRBJ1-2; 8 nucleotides match TRBD1. V lost 7 bases, J lost 4 bases, and 5 bases stayed unmatched. CDR1 is SQVTM and CDR2 is ANQGSEA in the germline V gene. CDR3 length: 12 amino acids. In DNA, the CDR3 is TGCAGCGCCGATACAGGGGGCTATGGCTACACCTTC. Translating it yields CSADTGGYGYTF.